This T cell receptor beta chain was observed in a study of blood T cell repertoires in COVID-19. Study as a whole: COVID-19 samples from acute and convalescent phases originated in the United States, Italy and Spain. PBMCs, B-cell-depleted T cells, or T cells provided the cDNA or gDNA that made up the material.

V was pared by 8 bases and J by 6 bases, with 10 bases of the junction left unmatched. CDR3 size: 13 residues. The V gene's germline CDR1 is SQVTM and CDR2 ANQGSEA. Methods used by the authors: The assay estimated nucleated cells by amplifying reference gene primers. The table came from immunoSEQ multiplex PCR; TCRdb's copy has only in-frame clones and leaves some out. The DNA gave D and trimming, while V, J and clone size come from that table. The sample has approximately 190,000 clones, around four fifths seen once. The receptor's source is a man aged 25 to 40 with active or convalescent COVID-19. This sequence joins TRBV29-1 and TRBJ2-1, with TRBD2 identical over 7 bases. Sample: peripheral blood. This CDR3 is CSPVGASGNEQFF. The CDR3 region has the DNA TGCAGCCCCGTCGGGGCTAGCGGCAATGAGCAGTTCTTC.